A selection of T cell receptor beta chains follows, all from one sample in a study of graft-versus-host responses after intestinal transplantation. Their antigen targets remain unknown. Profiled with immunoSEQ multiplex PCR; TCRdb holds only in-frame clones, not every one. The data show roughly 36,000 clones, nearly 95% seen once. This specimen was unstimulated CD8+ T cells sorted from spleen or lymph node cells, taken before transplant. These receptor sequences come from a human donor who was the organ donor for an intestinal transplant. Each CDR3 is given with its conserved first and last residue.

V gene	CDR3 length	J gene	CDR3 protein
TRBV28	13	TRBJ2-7	CATRTGEHYEQYF
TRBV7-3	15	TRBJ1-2	CASSLTGTTNYGYTF
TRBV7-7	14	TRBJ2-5	CASSLAGGAETQYF
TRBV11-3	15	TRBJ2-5	CASSSEGGPQETQYF
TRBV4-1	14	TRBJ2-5	CASSQGGRAETQYF
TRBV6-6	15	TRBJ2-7	CASSFTGTGISEQYF
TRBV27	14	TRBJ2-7	CASSTQLSSYEQYF
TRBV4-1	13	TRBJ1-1	CASSQIGEDEAFF
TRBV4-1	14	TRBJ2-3	CASSQVLGTDTQYF
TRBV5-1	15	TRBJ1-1	CASSLRQSMNTEAFF
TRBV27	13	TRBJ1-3	CASSRGSGNTIYF
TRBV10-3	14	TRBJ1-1	CAIKTGGPYTEAFF
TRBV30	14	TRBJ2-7	CAWRSHFSSYEQYF
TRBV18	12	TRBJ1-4	CASSPPTGELFF
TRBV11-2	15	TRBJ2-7	CASSAEGGRSYEQYF
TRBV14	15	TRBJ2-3	CASSQAGGALDTQYF
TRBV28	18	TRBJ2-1	CASSSPSEARETYNEQFF
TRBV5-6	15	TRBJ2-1	CASSRRDYPWNEQFF
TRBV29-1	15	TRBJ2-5	CSVEDAGPHQETQYF
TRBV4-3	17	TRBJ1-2	CASSQHFWAPPNYGYTF
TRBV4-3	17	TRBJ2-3	CASSQDYGDTLTDTQYF
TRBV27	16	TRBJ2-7	CASSMLGLAGNYEQYF
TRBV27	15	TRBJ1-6	CASGLSTLYNSPLHF
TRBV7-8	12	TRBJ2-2	CASSRDTGELFF
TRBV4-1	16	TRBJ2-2	CASSQDFQGGTGELFF
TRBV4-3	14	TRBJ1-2	CASSQGGQSSGYTF
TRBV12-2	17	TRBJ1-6	CASRCNSGDGTNSPLHF
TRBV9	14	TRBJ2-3	CASSVDGVTDTQYF